This T cell receptor beta chain was sequenced for a study of blood T cell repertoires in COVID-19 (dated by TCRdb to about 2020). Broadly, across the study: Samples from collaborators originated in the United States, Italy and Spain and spanned both the acute and convalescent phases of COVID-19. The material from the prospective study consisted of cDNA or gDNA derived from T cells, B-cell-depleted T cells, or PBMCs. A de-identified subject ID, COVID-19 status, age in years and sex were almost always included in the sample metadata. Where available, HLA class I and class II types were taken from metadata supplied by the sample provider and were not determined by assay-based typing. The dataset comprised deeply sampled blood TCRbeta repertoires from subjects exposed to, actively infected with, or recovered from COVID-19. Samples came from the ongoing ImmuneRACE study (first 160 participants) plus 1,254 subjects from 6 global collaborators. A freely available public database, intended as a resource for researchers studying the immune response to SARS-CoV-2, is where the repertoires were released.

TCRbeta CDR3 regions were amplified from genomic DNA by means of the immunoSEQ Assay, a bias-controlled multiplex PCR. As for how the authors treated the data: The number of nucleated cells in each sample was estimated from the amplification of reference gene primers within the assay. To quantify the absolute abundance of each unique TCRbeta CDR3 rearrangement, sequence reads were collapsed and filtered. For each sample, productive Simpson clonality was calculated as the square root of Simpson's diversity index over productive rearrangements. TCRdb carries this immuneACCESS record with in-frame sequences only. Its versions omit some clonotypes, under half of them owing to an unresolved V gene in the studies checked, with the rest unexplained. Clone size and V and J calls were adopted from that table, with D and trimming inferred from the DNA. The sample yields tens of thousands of clones; 70% to 85% were counted once. The leading ten clones occupy more than 25% of the sample.

The collaborating institutions used their own protocols to collect whole blood in K2EDTA tubes. Collaborator samples were shipped for TCRbeta analysis as frozen whole blood, isolated PBMCs, or DNA extracted from either sample type. Results the study describes overall, beyond this receptor: How much clinical and demographic metadata was included differed by source and by participant, and the metadata was provided uncurated.

Inclusive of the bounding cysteine and phenylalanine, the CDR3 is 20 residues long. Left in the record is the CDR3 DNA by itself, 60 bases read in frame from the first base. The germline V gene (reference sequence) specifies LNHDA as CDR1 and SQIVND as CDR2. V drops 6 bases and J drops 1 base, leaving 27 bases in between. Concerning this clone: Its antigen is currently not known. Base qualities are not recorded, but no much larger clone differs from it by a single base.

Recombination joined TRBV19 with TRBJ1-4; the D gene is possibly TRBD1, with 6 bases matching. What was sequenced was peripheral blood. The clonotype was recovered from a man in his 60s with active or convalescent COVID-19. The DNA sequence is TGTGCCAGTAGGGCGGGGGACAATTGGGGGGTATGGGGAACTAATGAAAAACTGTTTTTT. Translated, this is CASRAGDNWGVWGTNEKLFF.